This T cell receptor beta chain stems from a study of T cell responses to AZD1222 COVID-19 vaccine. General study results and limits: Just a handful of AZD1222 recipients were seropositive at baseline.

For this clone: What it binds is not known.

This table comes from immunoSEQ multiplex PCR, and its TCRdb copy is limited to in-frame clones, with some not included. The profile shows approximately 120,000 clones, 80% to 90% of them singletons. V lost 3 bases, J lost 7 bases, and 9 bases lay in between. Germline CDR1 and CDR2: MDHEN and SYDVKM. The CDR3 totals 13 residues. Sequencing was performed on peripheral blood, taken on day 0 of MenACWY control vaccination. The source of this sequence is an adult in good health. V usage is TRBV28 and J usage is TRBJ1-4; no definite D call. The CDR3 nucleotides read TGTGCCAGCAGTTTGACTGGGGTTGAAAAACTGTTTTTT. It yields the protein CASSLTGVEKLFF.